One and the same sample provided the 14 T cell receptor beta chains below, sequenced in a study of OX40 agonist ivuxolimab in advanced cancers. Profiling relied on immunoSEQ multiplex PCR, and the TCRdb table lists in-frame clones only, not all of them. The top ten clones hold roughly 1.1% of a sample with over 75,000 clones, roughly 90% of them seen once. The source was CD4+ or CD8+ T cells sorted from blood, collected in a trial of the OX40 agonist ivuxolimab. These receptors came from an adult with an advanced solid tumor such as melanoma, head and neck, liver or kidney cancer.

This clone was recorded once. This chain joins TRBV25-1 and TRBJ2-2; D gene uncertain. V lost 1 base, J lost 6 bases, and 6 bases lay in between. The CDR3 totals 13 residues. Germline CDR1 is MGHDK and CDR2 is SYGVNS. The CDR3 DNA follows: TGTGCCAGCAGTGAATGGGCTGCCGGGGAGCTGTTTTTT. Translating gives CASSEWAAGELFF.

Here the CDR3 reads CASSQAHLSGGIGYTF. The CDR3 coding sequence is TGCGCCAGCAGCCAAGCCCATCTCTCCGGGGGGATTGGCTACACCTTC. The rearrangement joins TRBV4-1 to TRBJ1-2; TRBD1 is a possible D gene (5 bases). The germline V and J ends were trimmed by 1 base and 7 bases, with 19 bases remaining between them. The germline gives CDR1 MGHRA, CDR2 YSYEKL. This CDR3 region has 16 residues.

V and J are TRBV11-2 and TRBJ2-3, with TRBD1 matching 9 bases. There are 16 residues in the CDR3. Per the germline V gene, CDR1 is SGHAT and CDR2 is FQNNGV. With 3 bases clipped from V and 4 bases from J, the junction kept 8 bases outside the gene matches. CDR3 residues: CASSFQPTGGADTQYF. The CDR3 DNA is TGTGCCAGCAGCTTCCAGCCGACAGGGGGAGCAGATACGCAGTATTTT.

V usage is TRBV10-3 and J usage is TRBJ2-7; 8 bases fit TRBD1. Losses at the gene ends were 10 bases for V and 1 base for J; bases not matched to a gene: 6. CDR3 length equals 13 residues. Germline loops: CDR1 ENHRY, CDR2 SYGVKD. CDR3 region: CASRDRGSYEQYF. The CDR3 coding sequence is TGTGCCAGCCGAGACAGGGGTTCCTACGAGCAGTACTTC.

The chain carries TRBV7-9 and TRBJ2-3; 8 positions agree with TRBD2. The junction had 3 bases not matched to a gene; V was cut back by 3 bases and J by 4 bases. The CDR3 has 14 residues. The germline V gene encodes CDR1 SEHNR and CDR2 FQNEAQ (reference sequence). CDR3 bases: TGTGCCAGCAGCTTTTGGACTAGCCCAGATACGCAGTATTTT. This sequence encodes CASSFWTSPDTQYF.

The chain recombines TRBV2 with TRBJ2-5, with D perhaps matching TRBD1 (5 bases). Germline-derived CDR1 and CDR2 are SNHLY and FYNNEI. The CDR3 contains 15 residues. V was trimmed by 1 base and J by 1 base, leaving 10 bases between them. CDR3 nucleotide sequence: TGTGCCAGCAGTGAAGGCAGGGCTGTCCAAGAGACCCAGTACTTC. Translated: CASSEGRAVQETQYF.

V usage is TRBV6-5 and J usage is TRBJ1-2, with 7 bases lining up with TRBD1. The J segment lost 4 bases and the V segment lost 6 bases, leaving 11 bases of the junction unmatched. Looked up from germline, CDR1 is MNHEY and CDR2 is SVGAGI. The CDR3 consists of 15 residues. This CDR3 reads CASRRQGTPLYGYTF. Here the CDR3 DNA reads TGTGCCAGCAGGAGACAGGGAACTCCTCTCTATGGCTACACCTTC.

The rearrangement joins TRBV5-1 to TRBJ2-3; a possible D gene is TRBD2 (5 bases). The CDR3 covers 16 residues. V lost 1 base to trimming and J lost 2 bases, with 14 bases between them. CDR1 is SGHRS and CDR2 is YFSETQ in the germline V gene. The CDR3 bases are TGCGCCAGCAGCTTGCCCAAAGCGGTAGACACAGATACGCAGTATTTT. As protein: CASSLPKAVDTDTQYF.

CDR3 residues: CASRHQGNTEAFF. In DNA form, the CDR3 reads TGTGCCAGCAGACACCAGGGGAACACTGAAGCTTTCTTT. The chain links TRBV14 to TRBJ1-1; D possibly corresponds to TRBD1 (5 bases). CDR1 and CDR2 (germline): SGHDN, FVKESK. The V gene lost 6 bases and the J gene lost 1 base, with 9 bases spanning the gap. CDR3 length: 13 residues.

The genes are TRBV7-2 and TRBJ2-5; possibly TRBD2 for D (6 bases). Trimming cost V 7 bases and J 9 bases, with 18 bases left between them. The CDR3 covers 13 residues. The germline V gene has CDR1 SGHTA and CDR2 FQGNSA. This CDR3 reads CASTLGVAGPQYF. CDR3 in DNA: TGTGCCAGCACCCTTGGGGTCGCGGGGCCCCAGTACTTC.

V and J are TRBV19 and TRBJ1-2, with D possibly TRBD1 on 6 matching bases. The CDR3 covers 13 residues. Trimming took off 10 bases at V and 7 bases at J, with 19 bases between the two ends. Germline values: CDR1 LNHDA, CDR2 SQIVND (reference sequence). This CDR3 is CATDTAGGGGYTF. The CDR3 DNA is TGTGCCACCGACACAGCGGGGGGCGGTGGCTACACCTTC.

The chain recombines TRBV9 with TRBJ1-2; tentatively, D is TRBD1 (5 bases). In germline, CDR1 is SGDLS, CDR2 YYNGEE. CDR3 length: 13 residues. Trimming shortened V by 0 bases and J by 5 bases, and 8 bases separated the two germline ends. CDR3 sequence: CASSVGSGYGYTF. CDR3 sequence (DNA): TGTGCCAGCAGCGTAGGGTCAGGGTATGGCTACACCTTC.

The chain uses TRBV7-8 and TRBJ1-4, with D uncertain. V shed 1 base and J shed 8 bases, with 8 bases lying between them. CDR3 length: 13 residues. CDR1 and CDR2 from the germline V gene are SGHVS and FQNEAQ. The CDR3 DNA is TGTGCCAGCAGCTTAGGGGAATTGGAAAAACTGTTTTTT. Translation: CASSLGELEKLFF.

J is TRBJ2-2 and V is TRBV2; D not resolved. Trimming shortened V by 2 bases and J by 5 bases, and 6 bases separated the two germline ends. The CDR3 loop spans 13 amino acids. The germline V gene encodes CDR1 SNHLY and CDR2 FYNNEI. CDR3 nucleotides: TGTGCCAGCAGTGAAATGCAGACCGGGGAGCTGTTTTTT. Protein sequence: CASSEMQTGELFF. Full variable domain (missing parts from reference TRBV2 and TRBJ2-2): EPEVTQTPSHQVTQMGQEVILRCVPISNHLYFYWYRQILGQKVEFLVSFYNNEISEKSEIFDDQFSVERPDGSNFTLKIRSTKLEDSAMYFCASSEMQTGELFFGEGSRLTVL.